This T cell receptor beta chain was sequenced during a study of cytomegalovirus exposure and HLA in healthy donors (dated by TCRdb to about 2017). Broadly, across the study: An earlier analysis of roughly 500 of the donors reported 250 to 350 Gb of sequence data and some 100 million unique TCR beta sequences from around 200 million T cells. High-throughput TCR immunosequencing, statistical association of individual TCRs with disease status, and machine learning were combined to predict cytomegalovirus infection status. Of the roughly 400 genotyped donors, 65% to 90% fell in the genetic ancestry cluster associated with self-reported Caucasian donors. In an earlier analysis of a few hundred of the donors, high-throughput TCR beta sequencing was used to judge whether each TCR beta V gene segment behaved as functional or pseudogenic. Roughly 300 gigabases of sequencing data and 80 million or so unique TCR sequences were included in an early release covering roughly 600 HLA-typed donors. In addition to the first cohort of about 650 subjects, a separate validation cohort of about 120 different subjects was used. All discovery cohort repertoires had been generated on a single sequencing platform. Across some 400 genotyped donors of the cohort, an average of about 240,000 unique TCR beta nucleotide sequences per donor were sequenced, and roughly 17% of those sequences were non-productive. The number of typed donors differed by locus: about 620-640 for A, B, C, DRB1 and DQB1; about 520 for DQA1; 606 for DPA1; and 450 to 480 for DPB1. Donor age, sex, ethnicity and CMV serostatus were compiled together with the repertoire data. Rather than drawing on any new phenotypic data, the later analysis identified candidate immune exposures from TCR beta sequences and the way those sequences occurred across donors. Roughly five DR-DQ haplotypes were handled as single units for association and clustering because linkage in the cohort was strong. A later genetic analysis used genome-wide SNP genotypes for about three fifths of the 666 donors, treating that subset as a discovery cohort. Both class I and class II loci were covered by HLA typing, at four-digit resolution. In a later analysis, previously published TCR beta repertoires from 666 donors were re-analyzed and high-resolution HLA genotyping was added so that TCR occurrence patterns could be studied. The aim of the study was to test whether cataloging public T cell receptors could identify signatures of past pathogen exposure. The study used immunosequencing to profile the T cell repertoires of approximately 640 subjects and linked those repertoires to cytomegalovirus serostatus. What the research found in general, with its limitations: The classifier was reported to diagnose cytomegalovirus status with high specificity and sensitivity in both the original and validation cohorts. Across donors, most TCR sequences were observed very rarely, whereas some public TCRs were present in many individuals. In vitro tests confirmed that a few of the cytomegalovirus-associated TCR beta chains recognize cytomegalovirus antigens. A later analysis found that TCR association rates varied across HLA loci, with DRB1 alleles showing the most associated TCRs and HLA-C alleles the fewest. It was suggested by the authors that the approach could potentially be generalized to other disease states and immunological phenotypes. Because counts were too low, roughly 16 rarely observed V segments, including chromosome 9 orphons, were excluded from the earlier analysis of several hundred of the donors. Only TCR beta chains were sequenced in this cohort, and the absence of alpha or paired-chain data limited detectable features. Compared with equally common non-associated chains, HLA-associated TCR beta chains in a later analysis were more clonally expanded and had lower generation probabilities. In a later analysis, 15,000 to 20,000 TCR beta sequences were associated with specific HLA alleles at a false discovery rate of 0.05. Strong co-occurrence of HLA alleles, especially DR and DQ, made assigning TCR associations to individual alleles difficult. A later genetic analysis associated a missense DCLRE1C variant with V-gene and J-gene trimming of TCR beta chains, and an independent cohort replicated the association. According to a later genetic analysis, donors in an Asian-associated ancestry cluster had fewer N-insertions in productive TCRs than the approximately 630-donor mean. Because HLA typing was missing for some donors at each locus, association tests included only the typed subset. A further reported finding was that TCR beta sequences accurately predicted the HLA-A and HLA-B alleles for most subjects in the first cohort. For the cohort, immune exposure information was limited to CMV serostatus. The study gave a list of around 170 TCR beta chains associated with cytomegalovirus. Roughly uniform sequencing depth across donors was assumed in presence/absence analyses, although this assumption may not hold. Linkage disequilibrium might explain the correlated functional status among segregating V segments, but an unknown experimental factor could not be excluded. An earlier analysis of roughly 570 of the donors showed that most TCR beta V segments appeared in productive rearrangements either about 87% or about 30% of the time, which broadly matched IMGT annotations. A later analysis reported that several top co-occurrence clusters appeared linked to parvovirus B19, influenza, CMV and Epstein-Barr virus. A group of highly shared sequence variants was considered likely to be a technical artifact of the sequencing pipeline. In a later analysis, most CMV-associated TCR beta chains were found to appear HLA-restricted, with HLA associations seemingly driven largely by CMV exposure.

In total, over 600 healthy bone marrow donors made up the cohort. At the time of sampling, all cohort members were nominally healthy, though unrecorded immune exposures were likely present. The donor tested CMV seronegative and was one of the 352 seronegative cohort members. Each donor provided a peripheral blood sample, and peripheral blood mononuclear cells were used for TCR beta sequencing. Genomic DNA extraction from the blood cell samples was performed with the Qiagen DNeasy Blood Extraction Kit. Note on this clone: This receptor's antigen is unknown. No qualities accompany the bases; no much larger clone lies one base away.

Library preparation employed the immunoSEQ multiplex PCR assay. For the multiplex PCR, a mixture combining 60 forward primers for TCR Vbeta segments and 13 reverse primers for TCR Jbeta segments was used. A multiplex PCR assay on genomic DNA amplified the CDR3 region of rearranged TCR beta genes. Amplified TCR beta libraries were sequenced as 87-base-pair reads on the Illumina HiSeq System. The published analysis was carried out like this. A later analysis tallied roughly 76 million unique TCR beta chains across the 666 repertoires, and around 12 million of those chains were shared by two or more donors. A nearest-neighbor algorithm error-corrected the raw reads and collapsed the reads into unique sequences, merging closely related sequences to remove PCR and sequencing errors. Alignment of CDR3 sequences to IMGT reference sequences was used to assign V, D and J gene segments. For a sequence to be retained, at least a six-nucleotide match to both a V gene segment and a J gene segment was required. Rearrangements were classified as productive when the CDR3 lacked stop codons and remained in frame with V and J, and all other rearrangements were classified as non-productive. CDR3 was defined according to IMGT convention as the region running from the second conserved V-encoded cysteine to the conserved J-encoded phenylalanine. The earlier analysis of a few hundred of the donors excluded any sequence lacking an unambiguous match to a single V gene segment. In an earlier analysis of 500 to 750 of the donors, V segments were called functional above 56.7% productive rearrangements and were called segregating when the between-donor standard deviation exceeded 5%. To diagnose cytomegalovirus status from the catalog of TCR beta chain sequences, a statistical classification framework was built. V and J gene assignment, in a later analysis, came from comparing TCR nucleotide sequences with IMGT/GENE-DB human TR gene sequences. The TCRdist pipeline was used in a later analysis to assign CDR3 sequences and most-parsimonious VDJ recombination scenarios. In a later analysis, every TCR beta chain was defined by the combination of its CDR3 amino acid sequence and its V-gene family, and reads without a unique V-gene family were dropped. To address suspected cross-contamination and a sequencing artifact, a later analysis removed over 500 highly shared, low-generation-probability nucleotide sequences. In a later analysis, a clonal expansion index for each public chain was calculated from normalized within-repertoire ranks of inferred template counts. Generation probabilities in a later analysis came from a VDJ recombination model fitted to out-of-frame rearrangements, and those results were checked against IGoR. Hypergeometric tests were used in a later analysis to score TCR-TCR, TCR-HLA and TCR-CMV co-occurrence, with a repertoire-size bias correction applied to the TCR pairs. A later analysis estimated false discovery rates by permuting HLA or CMV assignments 20 times. A later analysis grouped co-occurring TCRs with DBSCAN, adding TCRdist sequence similarity when clustering within HLA-allele-positive subsets. For co-occurrence clustering, repertoires with fewer than 30,000 or more than 120,000 public chains were excluded, along with roughly 5 repertoires with anomalous nucleotide sharing. This immuneACCESS table, as held by TCRdb, lists in-frame sequences with V and J called but not all clones. Of the missing ones, under half trace to an unresolved V gene in checked studies; the others have no known cause. That table is the source of V, J and clone size, and D and trimming were worked out from the DNA. The sample records 230,000 or so clones, over 90% of which are singletons. Together, the top ten hold 1.5% to 2% of the sample.

The receptor comes from a girl aged 2-15 years in good health and CMV-seronegative. The sequencing sample was made of PBMCs.

The CDR3 protein sequence reads: CASTRDRGDEKLFF. The sequence in DNA is TGTGCCAGCACCAGGGACAGGGGAGATGAAAAACTGTTTTTT. The chain is encoded by TRBV6-5 joined to TRBJ1-4; 10 bases in the middle match TRBD1. From a lookup of the germline V gene, CDR1 and CDR2 are MNHEY and SVGAGI. From the cysteine up to the phenylalanine, the CDR3 has a length of 14 residues. Only the CDR3 DNA is retained, 42 bases long and in frame from the first base. Trimming removed 7 bases from V and 6 bases from J; the gene matches leave 5 bases unexplained.